This T cell receptor beta chain was identified during a study of T cells in Graves' hyperthyroidism and ophthalmopathy. Researchers took RNA transcripts and amplified the TCR beta CDR3 regions from them. HTBI primers were the set used in a first-round RT-PCR of the TCR CDR3. TCRdb reanalysed the multiplex PCR reads using MiXCR and keeps one entry per CDR3 protein. This table holds 500,000 to 650,000 distinct CDR3 sequences, roughly 18% found once. CDR3 length: 16 residues. Trimming took off 0 bases at V and 0 bases at J, with 8 bases between the two ends. Germline loops: CDR1 MGHRA, CDR2 YSYEKL. Findings of the study overall: Most thyroid clonotypes that were expanded above 0.001 also turned up in blood. Model predictions of ophthalmopathy came a median approximately 6.8 months before onset.

Points on this clonotype: Its antigen is unknown.

This TCR came from a woman under 30 with Graves' ophthalmopathy. This chain joins TRBV4-1 and TRBJ1-4, with a weak D call TRBD1 (6 bases). The source material was blood. CDR3: CASSQETGSTNEKLFF. CDR3 sequence (DNA): TGCGCCAGCAGCCAAGAGACAGGATCAACTAATGAAAAACTGTTTTTT.